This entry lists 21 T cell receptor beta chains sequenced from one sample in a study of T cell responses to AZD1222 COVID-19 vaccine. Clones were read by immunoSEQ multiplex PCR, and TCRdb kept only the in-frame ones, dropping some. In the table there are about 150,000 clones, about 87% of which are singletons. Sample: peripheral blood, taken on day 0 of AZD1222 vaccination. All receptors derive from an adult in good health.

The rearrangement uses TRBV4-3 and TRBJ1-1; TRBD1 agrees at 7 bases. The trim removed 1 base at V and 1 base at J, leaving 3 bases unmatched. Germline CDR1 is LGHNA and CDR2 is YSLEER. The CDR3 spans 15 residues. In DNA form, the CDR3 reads TGCGCCAGCAGCCAAGGTGGACAGGAGAACACTGAAGCTTTCTTT. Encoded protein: CASSQGGQENTEAFF.

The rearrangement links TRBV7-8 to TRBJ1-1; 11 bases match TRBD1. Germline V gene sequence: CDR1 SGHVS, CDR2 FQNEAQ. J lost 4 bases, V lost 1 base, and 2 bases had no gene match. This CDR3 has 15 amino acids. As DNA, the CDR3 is TGTGCCAGCAGCTTAGGGACAGGGGGCGGCACTGAAGCTTTCTTT. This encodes CASSLGTGGGTEAFF.

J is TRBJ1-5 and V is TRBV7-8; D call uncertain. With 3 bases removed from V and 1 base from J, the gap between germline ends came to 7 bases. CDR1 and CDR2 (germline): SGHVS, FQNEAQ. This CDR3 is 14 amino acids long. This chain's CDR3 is CASSFMVSNQPQHF. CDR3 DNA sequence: TGTGCCAGCAGCTTTATGGTGAGCAATCAGCCCCAGCATTTT.

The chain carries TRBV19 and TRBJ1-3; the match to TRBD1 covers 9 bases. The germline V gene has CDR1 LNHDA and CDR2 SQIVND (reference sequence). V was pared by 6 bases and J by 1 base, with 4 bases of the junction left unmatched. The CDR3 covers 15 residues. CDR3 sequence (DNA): TGTGCCAGTAGGACGACAGGGGGTTCTGGAAACACCATATATTTT. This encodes CASRTTGGSGNTIYF.

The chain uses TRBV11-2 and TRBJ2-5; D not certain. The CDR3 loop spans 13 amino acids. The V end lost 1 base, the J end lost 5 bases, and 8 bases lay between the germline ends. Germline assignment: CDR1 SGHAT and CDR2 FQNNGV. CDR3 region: CASSLGRFETQYF. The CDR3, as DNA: TGTGCCAGCAGCTTAGGACGTTTCGAGACCCAGTACTTC.

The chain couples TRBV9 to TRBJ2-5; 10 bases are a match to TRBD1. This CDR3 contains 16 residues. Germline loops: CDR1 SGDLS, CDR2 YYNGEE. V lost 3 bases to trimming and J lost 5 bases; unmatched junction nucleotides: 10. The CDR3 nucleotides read TGTGCCAGCAGCGCGGACGGACAGGGGGGTGGTGAGACCCAGTACTTC. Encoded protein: CASSADGQGGGETQYF.

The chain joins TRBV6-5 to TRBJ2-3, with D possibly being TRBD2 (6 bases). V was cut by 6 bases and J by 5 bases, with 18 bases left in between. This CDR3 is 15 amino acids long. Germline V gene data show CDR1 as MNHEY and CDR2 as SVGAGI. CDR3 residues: CASSPSGARGDTQYF. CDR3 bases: TGTGCCAGCAGCCCCTCCGGGGCGCGGGGAGATACGCAGTATTTT.

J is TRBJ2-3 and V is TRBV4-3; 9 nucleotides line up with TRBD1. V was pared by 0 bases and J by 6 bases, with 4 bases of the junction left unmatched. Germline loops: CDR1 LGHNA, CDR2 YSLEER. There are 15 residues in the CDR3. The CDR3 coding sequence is TGCGCCAGCAGCCAAGAGCAACAGGGGGCTGATACGCAGTATTTT. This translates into CASSQEQQGADTQYF.

CDR3 sequence reads: CASSEVGVTGELFF. The DNA of the CDR3 is TGTGCCAGCAGTGAAGTTGGGGTGACCGGGGAGCTGTTTTTT. The chain uses TRBV6-1 and TRBJ2-2; D remains unclear. Germline CDR1 is MNHNS and CDR2 is SASEGT. The germline V and J ends were trimmed by 1 base and 5 bases, with 8 bases remaining between them. The CDR3 is 14 amino acids.

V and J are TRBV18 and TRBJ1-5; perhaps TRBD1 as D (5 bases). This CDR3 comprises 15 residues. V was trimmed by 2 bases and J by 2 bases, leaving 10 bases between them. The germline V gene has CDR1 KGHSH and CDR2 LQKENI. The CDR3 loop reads CASSPFGGGNQPQHF. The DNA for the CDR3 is TGTGCCAGCTCACCATTCGGGGGGGGCAATCAGCCCCAGCATTTT.

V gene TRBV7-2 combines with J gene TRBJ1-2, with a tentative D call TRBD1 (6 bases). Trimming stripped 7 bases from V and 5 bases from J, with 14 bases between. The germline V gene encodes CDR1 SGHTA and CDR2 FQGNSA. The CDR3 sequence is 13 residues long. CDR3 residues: CASTEQGWYGYTF. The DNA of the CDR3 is TGTGCCAGCACCGAACAGGGTTGGTATGGCTACACCTTC.

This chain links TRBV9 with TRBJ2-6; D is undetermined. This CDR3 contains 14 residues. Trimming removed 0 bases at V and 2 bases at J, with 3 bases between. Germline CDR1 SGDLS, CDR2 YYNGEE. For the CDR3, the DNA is TGTGCCAGCAGCGTAGAGCCTGGGGCCAACGTCCTGACTTTC. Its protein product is CASSVEPGANVLTF.

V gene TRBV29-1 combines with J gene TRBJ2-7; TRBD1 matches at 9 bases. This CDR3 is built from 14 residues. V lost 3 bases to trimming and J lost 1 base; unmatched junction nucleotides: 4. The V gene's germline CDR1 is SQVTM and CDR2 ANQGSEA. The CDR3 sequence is CSVEGGQGSYEQYF. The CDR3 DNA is TGCAGCGTTGAGGGCGGACAGGGGTCCTACGAGCAGTACTTC.

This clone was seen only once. The CDR3 sequence: CASSTLQGRDNSPLHF. CDR3 coding DNA: TGTGCCAGTAGTACGCTTCAGGGACGTGATAATTCACCCCTCCACTTT. The gene calls are TRBV19 and TRBJ1-6, with a possible D match to TRBD1 (5 bases). V shed 4 bases and J shed 5 bases, with 15 bases lying between them. The CDR3 loop spans 16 amino acids. Germline V lookup: CDR1 LNHDA, CDR2 SQIVND (reference sequence).

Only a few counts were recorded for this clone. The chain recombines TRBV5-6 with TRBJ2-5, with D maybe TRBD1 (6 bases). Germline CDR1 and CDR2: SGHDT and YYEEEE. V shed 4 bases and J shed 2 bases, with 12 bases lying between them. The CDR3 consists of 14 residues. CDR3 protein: CASSHRGLQETQYF. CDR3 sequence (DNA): TGTGCCAGCAGCCATAGGGGGTTACAAGAGACCCAGTACTTC.

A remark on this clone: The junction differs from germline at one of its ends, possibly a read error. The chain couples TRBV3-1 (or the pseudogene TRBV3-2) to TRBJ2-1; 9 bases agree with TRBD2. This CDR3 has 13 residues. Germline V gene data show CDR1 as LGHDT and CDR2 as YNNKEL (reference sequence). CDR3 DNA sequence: TGTGCCAGCAGCCCCGGAGCCGGGACTAGCCCTGTCTTC. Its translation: CASSPGAGTSPVF.

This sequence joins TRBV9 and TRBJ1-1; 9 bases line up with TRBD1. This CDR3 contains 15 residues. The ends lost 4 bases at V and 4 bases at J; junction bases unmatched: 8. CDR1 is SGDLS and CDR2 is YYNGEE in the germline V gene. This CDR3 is CASSIRGDRATEAFF. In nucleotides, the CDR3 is TGTGCCAGCAGCATACGAGGGGACAGGGCCACTGAAGCTTTCTTT. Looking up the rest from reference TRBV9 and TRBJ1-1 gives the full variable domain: DSGVTQTPKHLITATGQRVTLRCSPRSGDLSVYWYQQSLDQGLQFLIQYYNGEERAKGNILERFSAQQFPDLHSELNLSSLELGDSALYFCASSIRGDRATEAFFGQGTRLTVV.

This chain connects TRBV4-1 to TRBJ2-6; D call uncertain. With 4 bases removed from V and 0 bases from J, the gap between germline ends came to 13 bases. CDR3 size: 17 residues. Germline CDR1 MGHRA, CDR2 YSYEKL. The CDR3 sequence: CASSPGPLLSGANVLTF. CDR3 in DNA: TGCGCCAGCAGCCCGGGCCCCCTCCTCTCTGGGGCCAACGTCCTGACTTTC.

CDR3 amino acids: CASSVKETQYF. The CDR3 region has the DNA TGCGCCAGCAGCGTAAAAGAGACCCAGTACTTC. The chain links TRBV5-1 to TRBJ2-5; D unresolved. The CDR3 is 11 residues long. Deletions cut 4 bases from V and 3 bases from J, with 4 bases between. CDR1 SGHRS and CDR2 YFSETQ come from the germline V gene.

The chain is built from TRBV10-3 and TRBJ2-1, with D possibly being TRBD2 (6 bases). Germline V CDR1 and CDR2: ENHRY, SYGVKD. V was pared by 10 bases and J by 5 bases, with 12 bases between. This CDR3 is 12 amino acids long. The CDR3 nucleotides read TGTGCCACCGGGACTTTAAACAATGAGCAGTTCTTC. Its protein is CATGTLNNEQFF.

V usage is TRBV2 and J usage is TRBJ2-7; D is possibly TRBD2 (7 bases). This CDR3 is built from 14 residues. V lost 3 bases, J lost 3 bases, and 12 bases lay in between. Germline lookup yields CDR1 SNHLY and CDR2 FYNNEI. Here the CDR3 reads CASSDGGRSYEQYF. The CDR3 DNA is TGTGCCAGCAGTGACGGGGGGCGCAGCTACGAGCAGTACTTC.